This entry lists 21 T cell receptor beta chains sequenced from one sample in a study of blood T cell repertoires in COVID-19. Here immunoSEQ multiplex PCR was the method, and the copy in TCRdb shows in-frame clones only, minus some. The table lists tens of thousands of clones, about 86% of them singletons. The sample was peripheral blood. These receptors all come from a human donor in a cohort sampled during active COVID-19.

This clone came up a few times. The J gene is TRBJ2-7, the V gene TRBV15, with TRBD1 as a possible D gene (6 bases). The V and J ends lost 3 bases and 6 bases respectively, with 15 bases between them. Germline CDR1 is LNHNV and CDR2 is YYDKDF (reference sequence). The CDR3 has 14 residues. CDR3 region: CATSSRLTGTEQYF. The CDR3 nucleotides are TGTGCCACCAGCAGTAGGTTAACAGGGACCGAGCAGTACTTC.

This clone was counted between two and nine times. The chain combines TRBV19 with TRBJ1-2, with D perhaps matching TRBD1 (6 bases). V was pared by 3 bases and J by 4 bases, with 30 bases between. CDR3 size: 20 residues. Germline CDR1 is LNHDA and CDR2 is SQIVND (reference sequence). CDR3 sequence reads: CASSMGLPQGLRARTYGYTF. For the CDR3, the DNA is TGTGCCAGTAGTATGGGTCTACCCCAGGGGTTGAGAGCGAGAACCTATGGCTACACCTTC.

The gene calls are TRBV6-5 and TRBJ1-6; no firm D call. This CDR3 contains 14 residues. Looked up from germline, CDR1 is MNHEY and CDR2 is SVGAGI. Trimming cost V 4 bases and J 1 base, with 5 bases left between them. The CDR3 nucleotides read TGTGCCAGCAGTTCGGGATCCTATAATTCACCCCTCCACTTT. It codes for CASSSGSYNSPLHF.

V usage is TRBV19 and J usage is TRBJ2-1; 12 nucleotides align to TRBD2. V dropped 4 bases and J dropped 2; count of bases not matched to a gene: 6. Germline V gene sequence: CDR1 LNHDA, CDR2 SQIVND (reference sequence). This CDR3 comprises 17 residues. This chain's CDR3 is CASSNPRTSGAYNEQFF. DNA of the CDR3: TGTGCCAGTAGTAACCCAAGGACTAGCGGGGCCTACAATGAGCAGTTCTTC.

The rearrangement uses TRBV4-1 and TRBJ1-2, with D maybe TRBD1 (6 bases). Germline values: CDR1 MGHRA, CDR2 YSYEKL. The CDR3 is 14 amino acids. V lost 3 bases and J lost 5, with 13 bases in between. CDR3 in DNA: TGCGCCAGCAGCCAGACACAGGGACGTTATGGCTACACCTTC. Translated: CASSQTQGRYGYTF.

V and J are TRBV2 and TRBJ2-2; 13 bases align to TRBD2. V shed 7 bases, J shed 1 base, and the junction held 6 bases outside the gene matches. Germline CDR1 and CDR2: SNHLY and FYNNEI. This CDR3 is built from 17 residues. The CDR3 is CASIPGLAGRNTGELFF. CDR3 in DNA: TGTGCCAGCATTCCGGGACTAGCGGGGAGGAACACCGGGGAGCTGTTTTTT.

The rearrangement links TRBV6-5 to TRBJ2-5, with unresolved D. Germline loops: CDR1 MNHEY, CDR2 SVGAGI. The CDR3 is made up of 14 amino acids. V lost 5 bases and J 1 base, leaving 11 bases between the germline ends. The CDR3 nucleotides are TGTGCCAGCAGTCCGTGGAGTTTCCAAGAGACCCAGTACTTC. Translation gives CASSPWSFQETQYF.

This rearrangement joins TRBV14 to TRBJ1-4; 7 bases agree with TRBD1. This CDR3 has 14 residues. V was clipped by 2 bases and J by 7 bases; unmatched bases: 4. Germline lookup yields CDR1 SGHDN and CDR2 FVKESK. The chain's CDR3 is CASSQNRGSEKLFF. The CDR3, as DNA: TGTGCCAGCAGCCAAAACAGGGGCTCTGAAAAACTGTTTTTT.

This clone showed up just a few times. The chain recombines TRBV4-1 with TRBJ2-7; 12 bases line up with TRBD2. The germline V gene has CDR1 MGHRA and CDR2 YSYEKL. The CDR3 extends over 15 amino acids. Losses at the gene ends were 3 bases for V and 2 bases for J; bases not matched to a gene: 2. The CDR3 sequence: CASSQLAGGPYEQYF. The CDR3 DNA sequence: TGCGCCAGCAGCCAGCTAGCGGGGGGGCCCTACGAGCAGTACTTC.

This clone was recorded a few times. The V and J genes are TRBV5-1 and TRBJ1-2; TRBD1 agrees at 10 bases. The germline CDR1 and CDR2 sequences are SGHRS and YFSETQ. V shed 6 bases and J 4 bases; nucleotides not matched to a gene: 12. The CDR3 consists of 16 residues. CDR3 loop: CASTPAAGQGIYGYTF. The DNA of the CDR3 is TGCGCCAGCACCCCGGCCGCGGGACAGGGGATCTATGGCTACACCTTC.

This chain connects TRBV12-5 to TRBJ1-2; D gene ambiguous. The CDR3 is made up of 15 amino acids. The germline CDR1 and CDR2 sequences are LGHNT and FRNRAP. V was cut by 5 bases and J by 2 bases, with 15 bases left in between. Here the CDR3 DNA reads TGTGCTAGTGGTGTACGCGGCCTCTTCAACTATGGCTACACCTTC. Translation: CASGVRGLFNYGYTF.

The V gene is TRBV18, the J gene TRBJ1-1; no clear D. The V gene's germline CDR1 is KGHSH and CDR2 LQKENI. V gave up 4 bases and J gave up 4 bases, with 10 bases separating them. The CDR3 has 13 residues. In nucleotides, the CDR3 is TGTGCCAGCTCACGGGAGGCGGGCACTGAAGCTTTCTTT. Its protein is CASSREAGTEAFF. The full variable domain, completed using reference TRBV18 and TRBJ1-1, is NAGVMQNPRHLVRRRGQEARLRCSPMKGHSHVYWYRQLPEEGLKFMVYLQKENIIDESGMPKERFSAEFPKEGPSILRIQQVVRGDSAAYFCASSREAGTEAFFGQGTRLTVV.

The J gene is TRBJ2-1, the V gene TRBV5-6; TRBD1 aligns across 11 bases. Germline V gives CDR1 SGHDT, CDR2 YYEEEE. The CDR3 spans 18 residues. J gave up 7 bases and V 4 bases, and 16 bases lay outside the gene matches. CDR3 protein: CASSQDRGPLRAGNEQFF. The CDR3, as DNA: TGTGCCAGCAGCCAGGACAGGGGGCCCCTTAGAGCGGGTAATGAGCAGTTCTTC.

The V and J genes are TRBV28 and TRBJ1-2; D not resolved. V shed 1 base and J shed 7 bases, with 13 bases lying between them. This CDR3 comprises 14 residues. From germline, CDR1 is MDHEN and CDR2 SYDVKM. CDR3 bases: TGTGCCAGCAGTTTATCCGGGAAGGTTGTTGGCTACACCTTC. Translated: CASSLSGKVVGYTF.

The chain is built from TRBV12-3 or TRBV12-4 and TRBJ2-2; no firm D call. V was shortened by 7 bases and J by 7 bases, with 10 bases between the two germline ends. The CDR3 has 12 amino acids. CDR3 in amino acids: CASIRGVGELFF. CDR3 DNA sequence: TGTGCCAGCATCCGAGGTGTCGGGGAGCTGTTTTTT.

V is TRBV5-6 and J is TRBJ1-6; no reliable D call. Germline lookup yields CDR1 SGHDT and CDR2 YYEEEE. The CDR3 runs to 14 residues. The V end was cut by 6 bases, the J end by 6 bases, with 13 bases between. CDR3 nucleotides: TGTGCCAGCAACCTGGAGGGCATTAATTCACCCCTCCACTTT. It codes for CASNLEGINSPLHF.

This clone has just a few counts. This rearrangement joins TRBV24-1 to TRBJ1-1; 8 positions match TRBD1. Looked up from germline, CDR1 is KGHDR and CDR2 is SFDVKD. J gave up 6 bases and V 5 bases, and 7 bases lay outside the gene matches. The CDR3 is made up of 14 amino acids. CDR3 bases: TGTGCCACCAGTGCAGGGGGCAGGTGGTCTGAAGCTTTCTTT. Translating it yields CATSAGGRWSEAFF.

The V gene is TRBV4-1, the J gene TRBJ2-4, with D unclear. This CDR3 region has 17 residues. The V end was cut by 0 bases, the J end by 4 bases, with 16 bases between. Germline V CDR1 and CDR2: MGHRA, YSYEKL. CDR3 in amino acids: CASSQDARGRLKNIQYF. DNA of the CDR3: TGCGCCAGCAGCCAAGATGCGAGAGGTCGTCTAAAAAACATTCAGTACTTC.

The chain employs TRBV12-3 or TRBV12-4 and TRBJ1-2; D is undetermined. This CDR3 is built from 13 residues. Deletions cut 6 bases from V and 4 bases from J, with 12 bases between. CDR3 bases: TGTGCCAGCAGCCCGTCCCGGGGCTATGGCTACACCTTC. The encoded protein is CASSPSRGYGYTF.

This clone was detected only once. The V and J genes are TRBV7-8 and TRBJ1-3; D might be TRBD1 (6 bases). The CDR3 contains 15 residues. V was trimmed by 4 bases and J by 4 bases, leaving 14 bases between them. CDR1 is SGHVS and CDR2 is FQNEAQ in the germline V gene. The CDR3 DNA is TGTGCCAGCAGCTCCGACTGGGGGACAGGAAACACCATATATTTT. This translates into CASSSDWGTGNTIYF.

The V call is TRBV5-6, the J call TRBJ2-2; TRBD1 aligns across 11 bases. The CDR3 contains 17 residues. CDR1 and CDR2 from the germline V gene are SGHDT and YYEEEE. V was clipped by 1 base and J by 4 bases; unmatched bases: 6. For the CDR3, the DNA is TGTGCCAGCAGCTTGCGGACAGGGGGCTTAAGCACCGGGGAGCTGTTTTTT. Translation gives CASSLRTGGLSTGELFF.